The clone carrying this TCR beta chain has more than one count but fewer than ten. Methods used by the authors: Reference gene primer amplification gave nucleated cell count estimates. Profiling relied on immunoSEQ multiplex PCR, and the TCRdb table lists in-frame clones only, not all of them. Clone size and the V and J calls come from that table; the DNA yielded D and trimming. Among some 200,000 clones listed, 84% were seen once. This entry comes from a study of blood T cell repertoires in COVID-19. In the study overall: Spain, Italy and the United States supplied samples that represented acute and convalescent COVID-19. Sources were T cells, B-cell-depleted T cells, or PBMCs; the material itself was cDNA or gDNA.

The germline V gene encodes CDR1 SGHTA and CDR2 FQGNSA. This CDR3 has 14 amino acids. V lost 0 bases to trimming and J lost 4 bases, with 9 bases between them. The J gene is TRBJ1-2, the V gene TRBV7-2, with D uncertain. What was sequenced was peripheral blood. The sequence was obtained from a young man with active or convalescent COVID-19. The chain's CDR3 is CASSLAVRFYGYTF. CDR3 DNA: TGTGCCAGCAGCTTAGCGGTACGGTTCTATGGCTACACCTTC.